The 5 T cell receptor beta chains below all came from one sample that was sequenced in a study of blood T cell repertoires in COVID-19. Only in-frame clones appear in the TCRdb table, and some are missing; sequencing was by immunoSEQ multiplex PCR. The sample lists hundreds of thousands of clones; under 90% were seen once. Material for sequencing was PBMCs or T cells enriched from blood (not recorded which). Source of these receptors: a man aged 25-45 years who had recovered from COVID-19.

The rearrangement joins TRBV28 to TRBJ1-1; a possible D gene is TRBD1 (6 bases). Germline V CDR1 and CDR2: MDHEN, SYDVKM. The CDR3 length is 15 residues. Trimming took off 5 bases at V and 1 base at J, with 14 bases between the two ends. CDR3 in amino acids: CASSPSPGENTEAFF. CDR3 DNA sequence: TGTGCCAGCAGTCCCTCACCAGGGGAGAACACTGAAGCTTTCTTT.

The rearrangement uses TRBV15 and TRBJ2-7, with D unclear. Trimming pared 0 bases from V and 4 bases from J, leaving 7 bases between. This CDR3 has 13 residues. The germline V gene has CDR1 LNHNV and CDR2 YYDKDF (reference sequence). The CDR3 sequence: CATSRDHQYEQYF. The DNA for the CDR3 is TGTGCCACCAGCAGAGATCATCAGTACGAGCAGTACTTC.

The chain couples TRBV28 to TRBJ2-4; D is uncertain. Germline CDR1 MDHEN, CDR2 SYDVKM. The CDR3 consists of 16 residues. V was trimmed by 5 bases and J by 3 bases, leaving 17 bases between them. This CDR3 reads CASSKRKDTYKNIQYF. CDR3 coding DNA: TGTGCCAGCAGTAAACGAAAAGACACTTACAAAAACATTCAGTACTTC.

The chain combines TRBV5-6 with TRBJ2-7; 9 positions agree with TRBD1. The CDR3 covers 15 residues. CDR1 and CDR2 (germline): SGHDT, YYEEEE. The ends lost 2 bases at V and 5 bases at J; junction bases unmatched: 8. Here the CDR3 reads CASSFRGQGNDEQYF. The CDR3 bases are TGTGCCAGCAGCTTCCGGGGACAGGGCAACGACGAGCAGTACTTC.

This chain joins TRBV7-9 and TRBJ1-3, with unresolved D. The CDR3 is made up of 14 amino acids. Between the trimmed V and J ends, which lost 6 bases and 0 bases, there was a span of 9 bases. From germline, CDR1 is SEHNR and CDR2 FQNEAQ (reference sequence). This chain's CDR3 is CASRPGSSGNTIYF. CDR3 bases: TGTGCCAGCAGGCCGGGGAGCTCTGGAAACACCATATATTTT.